Described below is a single TCR beta chain sequence and its context. Its specific antigen is unknown. Base qualities are not provided; no much larger clone lies one nucleotide away. This record comes from a study of post-analysis software for immune sequencing data (dated by TCRdb to about 2015). Regarding the study in general: Recorded disease courses included relapsing-remitting, secondary progressive and progressive-relapsing multiple sclerosis, with some patients lacking subtype annotation. The patient repertoires were set against 11 previously published healthy control repertoires from donors whose ages ranged from roughly 6 to 26 years. A subset of samples was prepared in parallel using single-end sample barcoding, then pooled and co-amplified after Illumina adapter ligation.

TCR beta repertoires were profiled from peripheral blood of 10 to 15 young patients with multiple sclerosis to demonstrate the VDJtools post-analysis software. Multiple sclerosis patients were children and adolescents aged about 6 to 16 years. Looking up the germline V gene (reference sequence) yields CDR1 LGHDT and CDR2 YNNKEL. Taken from cysteine to phenylalanine, the CDR3 has 16 residues. Only the CDR3 portion is preserved as DNA: 48 bases, with reading frame beginning at the first base. Trimming accounts for 4 bases at V and 5 bases at J, while the number of junction bases matched to no gene is 10. What the study reported, not specific to this receptor: Patients showed significantly higher frequencies than controls for 4 or 5 TRBV segments, among them TRBV5-6, TRBV5-1 and TRBV20-1. Strong co-clustering of samples prepared in the same batch was shown by direct clustering with F measure, prompting a batch-effect correction. The multiple sclerosis patient group was slightly younger than the control group. Significantly lower normalized Chao1 diversity was found in multiple sclerosis patients than in controls, suggesting substantial peripheral T-cell clonal expansion.

Library preparation employed PCR. The sample was run on an Illumina HiSeq 2500. To reduce PCR and sequencing biases, unique molecular identifiers were incorporated into the TCR beta cDNA libraries. Per 1 to 10 million input T cells, roughly 0.5 million cDNA molecules were obtained, such that each molecule approximated one T cell. The patient libraries were prepared and sequenced using the same protocol as the earlier healthy control dataset. Within a given batch, samples were prepared together, multiplexed and sequenced on the same HiSeq lane. Regarding the original processing steps: MIGEC handled the raw barcoded reads, throwing out single-read molecular identifier groups before consensus assembly and CDR3 extraction. Clonotype tables were post-analysed with VDJtools, and diversity was normalized by down-sampling all datasets to the smallest sample size. In repertoire overlap clustering, CDR3 amino acid sequences, but not nucleotide sequences, were matched to correct batch-related cross-sample contamination. Using fastp trimming at Q25 and MiXCR clonotype assembly, TCRdb reanalyzed the public sequencing data and kept in-frame beta chains. For every CDR3 protein sequence, its rows merge into one entry that carries the most common genes and DNA. None of the V and J calls come from the authors' own analysis; TCRdb made them. The sample records more than 500,000 distinct CDR3 sequences, about a third of which are singletons. Roughly 6% of the sample rests with the top ten.

This clonotype was sampled from a girl younger than 18 with multiple sclerosis. Material for sequencing was blood. The sequence joins TRBV3-1 to TRBJ2-1, with 8 bases matching TRBD2. At the DNA level, the sequence is TGTGCCAGCAGCCGTGAGCGGGGGTCGAGGGACAATGAGCAGTTCTTC. This translates into CASSRERGSRDNEQFF.